This TCR beta chain was captured in a study of blood T cell repertoires in COVID-19. Clones were read by immunoSEQ multiplex PCR, and TCRdb kept only the in-frame ones, dropping some. The sample contains 300,000 to 350,000 clones, 85% to 90% of which appear only once. The CDR3 loop spans 14 amino acids. V was pared by 1 base and J by 4 bases, with 10 bases between. Germline assignment: CDR1 LGHDT and CDR2 YNNKEL (reference sequence). Input material: peripheral blood. V gene TRBV3-1 (or the pseudogene TRBV3-2) combines with J gene TRBJ1-2, with D hard to call. This receptor was taken from a woman in her 50s with COVID-19, enrolled during active disease. As DNA, the CDR3 is TGTGCCAGCAGCCAAGTACATGTCCTCTATGGCTACACCTTC. It translates to CASSQVHVLYGYTF.